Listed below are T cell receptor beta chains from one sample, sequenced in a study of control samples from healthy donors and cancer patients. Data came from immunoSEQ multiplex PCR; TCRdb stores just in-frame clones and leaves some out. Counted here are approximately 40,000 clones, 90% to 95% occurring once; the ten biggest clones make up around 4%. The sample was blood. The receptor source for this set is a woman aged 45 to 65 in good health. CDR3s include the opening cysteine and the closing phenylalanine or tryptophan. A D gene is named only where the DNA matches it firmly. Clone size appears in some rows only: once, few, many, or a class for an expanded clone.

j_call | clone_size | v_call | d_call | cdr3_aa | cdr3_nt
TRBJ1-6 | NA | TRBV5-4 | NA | CASSLRDGRGNSPLHF | TGTGCCAGCAGCTTGAGGGACGGCAGGGGAAATTCACCCCTCCACTTT
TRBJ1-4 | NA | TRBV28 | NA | CASSSPTKGGKLFF | TGTGCCAGCAGTTCCCCGACCAAGGGGGGAAAACTGTTTTTT
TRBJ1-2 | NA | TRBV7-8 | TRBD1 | CASTWDRTPNYGYTF | TGTGCCAGCACCTGGGACAGGACTCCTAACTATGGCTACACCTTC
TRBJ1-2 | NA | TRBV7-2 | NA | CASWAPGGNYGYTF | TGTGCCAGCTGGGCACCCGGCGGGAACTATGGCTACACCTTC
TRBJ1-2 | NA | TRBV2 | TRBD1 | CASSEAGAGGYGYTF | TGTGCCAGCAGTGAAGCGGGAGCAGGGGGCTATGGCTACACCTTC
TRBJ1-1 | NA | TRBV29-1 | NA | CSVEKSRGTEAFF | TGCAGCGTTGAAAAGTCCCGGGGAACTGAAGCTTTCTTT
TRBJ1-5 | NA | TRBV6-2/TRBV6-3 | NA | CASSTTRAGVNQPQHF | TGTGCCAGCAGTACTACCCGGGCAGGGGTTAATCAGCCCCAGCATTTT
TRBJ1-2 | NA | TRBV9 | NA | CASSVEVRTYGYTF | TGTGCCAGCAGCGTAGAGGTACGAACTTATGGCTACACCTTC
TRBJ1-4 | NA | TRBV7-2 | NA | CASSTKITGVSGGEKLFF | TGTGCCAGCAGCACCAAAATCACGGGGGTCAGTGGAGGAGAAAAACTGTTTTTT
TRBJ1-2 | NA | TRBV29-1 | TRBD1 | CSAADRAGYGYTF | TGCAGCGCCGCGGACAGGGCGGGGTATGGCTACACCTTC
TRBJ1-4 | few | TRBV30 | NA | CAWSEKREAEKLFF | TGTGCCTGGAGTGAGAAACGCGAGGCCGAAAAACTGTTTTTT
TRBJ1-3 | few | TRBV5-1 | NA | CASSLYDTSGNTIYF | TGCGCCAGCAGCCTCTATGACACCTCTGGAAACACCATATATTTT
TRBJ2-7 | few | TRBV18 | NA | CASSAGLAYEQYF | TGTGCCAGCTCGGCGGGCTTAGCCTACGAGCAGTACTTC
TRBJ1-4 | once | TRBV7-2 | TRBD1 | CASSLGSRGNEKLFF | TGTGCCAGCAGCTTAGGATCCAGGGGGAATGAAAAACTGTTTTTT
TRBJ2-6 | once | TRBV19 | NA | CASTTGGRGANVLTF | TGTGCCAGCACAACGGGTGGGAGGGGGGCCAACGTCCTGACTTTC
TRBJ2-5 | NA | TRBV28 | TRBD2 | CASSFPLSGSSGAQETQYF | TGTGCCAGCAGTTTCCCGCTCTCTGGGTCTAGCGGGGCACAAGAGACCCAGTACTTC
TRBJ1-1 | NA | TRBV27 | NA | CASTLGVRTEAFF | TGTGCCAGCACCTTGGGGGTGAGGACTGAAGCTTTCTTT
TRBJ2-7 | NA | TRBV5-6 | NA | CASSLDRESASYEQYF | TGTGCCAGCAGCTTGGACAGGGAGTCGGCCTCCTACGAGCAGTACTTC
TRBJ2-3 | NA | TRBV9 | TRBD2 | CASSVAPSLAGGGDTQYF | TGTGCCAGCAGCGTAGCCCCATCGCTAGCGGGGGGCGGGGATACGCAGTATTTT
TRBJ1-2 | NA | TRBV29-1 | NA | CSVEVGVPGLSYGYTF | TGCAGCGTTGAAGTAGGGGTTCCCGGGTTGTCCTATGGCTACACCTTC
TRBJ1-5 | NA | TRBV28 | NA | CASSLRGGRDNQPQHF | TGTGCCAGCAGTTTACGGGGGGGCCGGGACAATCAGCCCCAGCATTTT
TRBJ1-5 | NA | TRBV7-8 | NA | CASSPERGNLGNQPQHF | TGTGCCAGCAGTCCCGAGAGGGGGAACCTCGGCAATCAGCCCCAGCATTTT
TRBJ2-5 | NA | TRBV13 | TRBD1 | CASSLTMGQVRETQYF | TGTGCCAGCAGTTTAACGATGGGACAGGTGAGGGAGACCCAGTACTTC
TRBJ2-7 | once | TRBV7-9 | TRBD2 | CASSLASGQQYF | TGTGCCAGCAGCTTAGCTAGCGGGCAGCAGTACTTC
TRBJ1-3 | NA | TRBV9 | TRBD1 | CASSVGQGGGNTIYF | TGTGCCAGCAGCGTAGGACAGGGAGGAGGGAACACCATATATTTT
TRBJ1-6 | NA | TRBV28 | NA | CASTPGGGTNSPLHF | TGTGCCAGCACTCCGGGGGGCGGCACGAATTCACCCCTCCACTTT